Detailed here is one TCR beta chain. The antigen remains undetermined. This record belongs to a study of CD8+ T cells in alopecia areata. Study background: Patients received oral tofacitinib, 5 to 10 mg twice daily, for moderate-to-severe alopecia areata. Tofacitinib treatment spanned 6 to 18 months, with 6 months off drug afterward. Study observations and caveats: Across lesional scalp, and particularly alopecia totalis/universalis, clonality surpassed that of normal scalp. Sharing of TCR sequences between patients (possibly for HLA-related reasons) was less clear than in mice.

Once RNA had been extracted, it was reverse transcribed into cDNA to act as the sequencing template. Repertoires were generated with immunoSEQ multiplex PCR, while TCRdb's copy carries only in-frame clones and drops some. Of roughly 250,000 clones in the sample, roughly two thirds were seen once. Between the trimmed V and J ends, which lost 7 bases and 5 bases, there was a span of 16 bases. Germline V CDR1 and CDR2: SGHRS, YFSETQ. This CDR3 is 13 amino acids long. This TCR came from a human donor with alopecia areata. The specimen comprised CD4+ T cells sorted from blood, sampled at week 0. The V gene is TRBV5-1, the J gene TRBJ2-7; D gene ambiguous. The CDR3 region is CASRLGRVHEQYF. In DNA, the CDR3 is TGCGCCAGCCGCCTCGGTAGGGTCCACGAGCAGTACTTC.